Below, 23 T cell receptor beta chains from the same sample are listed, as sequenced in a study of shared clonotypes between healthy human individuals. Using immunoSEQ multiplex PCR, the repertoire was profiled, and TCRdb retains in-frame clones only, with some absent. The profile shows 1,400,000 or so clones, about 98.5% of them singletons. The material sequenced was naive CD4+ T cells sorted from blood. Sample subset: CD45RA+ positively selected. The receptors originated from a man aged 25 to 40 in good health.

J is TRBJ1-3 and V is TRBV6-5, with TRBD1 matching over 8 bases. CDR3 size: 12 residues. The J segment lost 9 bases and the V segment lost 6 bases, leaving 4 bases of the junction unmatched. From germline, CDR1 is MNHEY and CDR2 SVGAGI. The CDR3 DNA sequence: TGTGCCAGCAGCGGACAGGGATCCACCATATATTTT. Its protein product is CASSGQGSTIYF.

This chain connects TRBV5-4 to TRBJ2-7; D unclear. The ends were cut back, 0 bases at V and 4 bases at J, with 11 bases in the middle. Germline-derived CDR1 and CDR2 are SGHNT and YYREEE (reference sequence). This CDR3 region has 14 residues. The chain's CDR3 is CASSLGADQYEQYF. The CDR3 DNA reads TGTGCCAGCAGCTTGGGCGCGGACCAATACGAGCAGTACTTC.

V and J are TRBV6-6 and TRBJ2-7, with D unclear. V was clipped by 4 bases and J by 5 bases, with 15 bases between them. Germline V CDR1 and CDR2: MNHNY, SVGAGI (reference sequence). This CDR3 contains 14 residues. As DNA, the CDR3 is TGTGCCAGCAGTTTCGCCGACCATTTCAACGAGCAGTACTTC. Its protein is CASSFADHFNEQYF.

The chain recombines TRBV5-6 with TRBJ2-1; TRBD2 agrees at 11 bases. The CDR3 length is 17 residues. Germline CDR1 and CDR2: SGHDT and YYEEEE. Unmatched junction bases numbered 10, after V lost 4 bases and J lost 4 bases. For the CDR3, the DNA is TGTGCCAGCAGCCCCTTTAGCGGGAGGGCCGGATACAATGAGCAGTTCTTC. As protein: CASSPFSGRAGYNEQFF. Variable domain in full (rest from reference TRBV5-6 and TRBJ2-1): DAGVTQSPTHLIKTRGQQVTLRCSPKSGHDTVSWYQQALGQGPQFIFQYYEEEERQRGNFPDRFSGHQFPNYSSELNVNALLLGDSALYLCASSPFSGRAGYNEQFFGPGTRLTVL.

The V gene is TRBV7-9, the J gene TRBJ2-7, with TRBD1 identical over 8 bases. The trim removed 5 bases at V and 6 bases at J, leaving 6 bases unmatched. This CDR3 spans 13 amino acids. Germline V lookup: CDR1 SEHNR, CDR2 FQNEAQ (reference sequence). CDR3 amino acids: CASSPGTGAEQYF. DNA for the CDR3: TGTGCCAGCAGCCCCGGGACAGGCGCCGAGCAGTACTTC.

The V call is TRBV11-2, the J call TRBJ2-1, with TRBD2 matching over 12 bases. The CDR3 contains 15 residues. Germline assignment: CDR1 SGHAT and CDR2 FQNNGV. The ends lost 5 bases at V and 7 bases at J; junction bases unmatched: 6. The CDR3 nucleotides read TGTGCCAGCAGCCCGACTAGCGGGAGCTGGAATGAGCAGTTCTTC. Amino acids: CASSPTSGSWNEQFF.

The chain is built from TRBV10-1 and TRBJ1-3; D is uncertain. Germline V gives CDR1 WNHNN, CDR2 SYGVQD (reference sequence). With 3 bases removed from V and 0 bases from J, the gap between germline ends came to 9 bases. The CDR3 spans 15 residues. The CDR3 spells CASSDPHVSGNTIYF. The CDR3 DNA sequence: TGCGCCAGCAGTGACCCACACGTCTCTGGAAACACCATATATTTT.

The V gene is TRBV6-4, the J gene TRBJ1-3; no clear D gene. V dropped 4 bases and J dropped 0 bases, with 13 bases sitting between them. Germline loops: CDR1 MRHNA, CDR2 SNTAGT. The CDR3 length is 16 residues. The CDR3 bases are TGTGCCAGCAGTGGTCCGAAGGAACTCTCTGGAAACACCATATATTTT. This codes for CASSGPKELSGNTIYF.

This chain uses TRBV28 with TRBJ1-5; the D gene is possibly TRBD1 (6 bases). Trimming left V 5 bases short and J 6 bases short, with 14 bases between. This CDR3 spans 14 amino acids. The germline CDR1 and CDR2 sequences are MDHEN and SYDVKM. DNA for the CDR3: TGTGCCAGCAGTATACACAGGGTAGGTCAGCCCCAGCATTTT. Protein: CASSIHRVGQPQHF.

The chain employs TRBV7-9 and TRBJ2-2, with 14 bases that match TRBD2. Germline CDR1 is SEHNR and CDR2 is FQNEAQ (reference sequence). V trimming: 8 bases; J trimming: 4 bases; junction bases outside the gene matches: 3. This CDR3 is 15 amino acids long. CDR3 residues: CASGGLAGGTGELFF. The CDR3 nucleotides read TGTGCCAGCGGAGGACTAGCGGGAGGCACCGGGGAGCTGTTTTTT.

This clone was seen once. V gene TRBV5-1 combines with J gene TRBJ1-4, with a possible D match to TRBD1 (6 bases). V was cut by 7 bases and J by 7 bases, with 14 bases left in between. This CDR3 is 13 amino acids long. The V gene's germline CDR1 is SGHRS and CDR2 YFSETQ. The DNA for the CDR3 is TGCGCCAGCGGCAAGGGGGTTGGTGAAAAACTGTTTTTT. Amino acid sequence: CASGKGVGEKLFF.

The chain links TRBV28 to TRBJ2-7; 7 bases are a match to TRBD2. From germline, CDR1 is MDHEN and CDR2 SYDVKM. This CDR3 has 15 amino acids. J lost 0 bases, V lost 6 bases, and 8 bases had no gene match. CDR3 sequence (DNA): TGTGCCAGCAGCATAATAGCGGGTTTCTCCTACGAGCAGTACTTC. Its protein product is CASSIIAGFSYEQYF.

The chain recombines TRBV5-6 with TRBJ2-4, with D hard to call. The CDR3 sequence is 15 residues long. V lost 3 bases, J lost 9 bases, and 19 bases lay in between. Germline values: CDR1 SGHDT, CDR2 YYEEEE. CDR3 sequence: CASSYRPATGSIQYF. DNA for the CDR3: TGTGCCAGCAGCTACCGGCCCGCCACGGGCAGCATTCAGTACTTC. The full variable domain, with the rest looked up from reference TRBV5-6 and TRBJ2-4, is DAGVTQSPTHLIKTRGQQVTLRCSPKSGHDTVSWYQQALGQGPQFIFQYYEEEERQRGNFPDRFSGHQFPNYSSELNVNALLLGDSALYLCASSYRPATGSIQYFGAGTRLSVL.

The chain couples TRBV14 to TRBJ2-3; 8 bases are shared with TRBD2. From germline, CDR1 is SGHDN and CDR2 FVKESK. There are 17 residues in the CDR3. J was trimmed by 4 bases and V by 0 bases; bases with no gene match: 9. This chain's CDR3 is CASSQDWGSGIADTQYF. The CDR3 region has the DNA TGTGCCAGCAGCCAAGATTGGGGTAGCGGGATTGCAGATACGCAGTATTTT.

The chain is built from TRBV30 and TRBJ2-7; 15 bases align to TRBD2. Germline V gene data show CDR1 as GTSNPN and CDR2 as SVGIG (reference sequence). The CDR3 is 15 amino acids. V lost 2 bases to trimming and J lost 6 bases; unmatched junction nucleotides: 5. The CDR3 spells CAWSPGLAGGGEQYF. CDR3 DNA sequence: TGTGCCTGGAGTCCGGGACTAGCGGGAGGAGGCGAGCAGTACTTC.

The chain is built from TRBV4-3 and TRBJ2-3, with D uncertain. The CDR3 spans 13 residues. Germline values: CDR1 LGHNA, CDR2 YSLEER. With 4 bases removed from V and 0 bases from J, the gap between germline ends came to 5 bases. This CDR3 is CASSRTSTDTQYF. For the CDR3, the DNA is TGCGCCAGCAGCCGAACTAGCACAGATACGCAGTATTTT.

The chain links TRBV7-9 to TRBJ2-1; 7 bases align to TRBD2. Germline V gives CDR1 SEHNR, CDR2 FQNEAQ (reference sequence). This CDR3 region has 16 residues. Losses at the gene ends were 3 bases for V and 1 base for J; bases not matched to a gene: 6. CDR3 DNA: TGTGCCAGCAGCTTTAGACTAGCTGCATCCTACAATGAGCAGTTCTTC. Translation gives CASSFRLAASYNEQFF.

The V gene is TRBV7-2, the J gene TRBJ2-1; D assignment may be TRBD1 or TRBD2 (6 bases each). V lost 1 base and J lost 9, with 19 bases in between. Germline CDR1 reads SGHTA; CDR2 reads FQGNSA. This CDR3 has 16 residues. The CDR3 region has the DNA TGTGCCAGCAGCTTAGATTACGGGGGCGAGTTACTTGAGCAGTTCTTC. Its protein product is CASSLDYGGELLEQFF.

This clone was seen once. The chain employs TRBV11-3 and TRBJ2-3; 13 nucleotides agree with TRBD2. Trimming at V came to 5 bases and at J to 1 base, leaving 6 bases not matched to a gene. Germline CDR1 reads SGHNT; CDR2 reads YENEEA. The CDR3 loop spans 17 amino acids. The DNA of the CDR3 is TGTGCCAGCAGCCCGGGGACTAGCGGGGACGGCACAGATACGCAGTATTTT. Translation: CASSPGTSGDGTDTQYF.

On this clone itself: The same CDR3 arises from other DNA sequences in this sample as well. This chain connects TRBV5-1 to TRBJ2-7; D remains unclear. Germline lookup yields CDR1 SGHRS and CDR2 YFSETQ. Trimming shortened V by 2 bases and J by 1 base, and 7 bases separated the two germline ends. The CDR3 has 13 amino acids. CDR3 nucleotides: TGCGCCAGCAGCTTAGAGGTTTCCTACGAGCAGTACTTC. It specifies CASSLEVSYEQYF.

Only one count was recorded for this clone. This sequence joins TRBV11-3 and TRBJ2-1; D perhaps matches TRBD2 (7 bases). Germline V lookup: CDR1 SGHNT, CDR2 YENEEA. V was pared by 5 bases and J by 2 bases, with 13 bases between. There are 15 residues in the CDR3. CDR3 protein: CASSHGGGAYNEQFF. The DNA for the CDR3 is TGTGCCAGCAGCCACGGAGGGGGGGCCTACAATGAGCAGTTCTTC. Full variable domain (missing parts from reference TRBV11-3 and TRBJ2-1): EAGVVQSPRYKIIEKKQPVAFWCNPISGHNTLYWYLQNLGQGPELLIRYENEEAVDDSQLPKDRFSAERLKGVDSTLKIQPAELGDSAVYLCASSHGGGAYNEQFFGPGTRLTVL.

The genes are TRBV5-8 and TRBJ2-6; 7 positions match TRBD1. The junction had 9 bases not matched to a gene; V was cut back by 4 bases and J by 2 bases. Germline values: CDR1 SGHTS, CDR2 YDEGEE. This CDR3 has 17 amino acids. DNA of the CDR3: TGTGCCAGCAGCCCGTCATTCCAGGGGGCTGGGGCCAACGTCCTGACTTTC. Translating it yields CASSPSFQGAGANVLTF.

The chain uses TRBV18 and TRBJ2-7; D remains unclear. This CDR3 comprises 14 residues. V was trimmed by 3 bases and J by 5 bases, leaving 14 bases between them. Germline V gene lookup returns CDR1 KGHSH and CDR2 LQKENI. CDR3 loop: CASSPSFGRNEQYF. CDR3 DNA: TGTGCCAGCTCACCCTCGTTTGGTAGGAACGAGCAGTACTTC.